Sequencing of this TCR beta chain was carried out in a study of Ad26.COV2.S vaccination and SARS-CoV-2 variants. Whole-study context: Donor was in the COV1001 Ad26.COV2.S trial arm.

Some clones are missing from TCRdb's copy, which holds only in-frame ones; the method was immunoSEQ multiplex PCR. This sample has some 340,000 clones; more than 70% occur once, and the top ten carry around 2%. Regarding treatment: roughly 20 received Ad26.COV2.S at low or high dose, single or two shots; roughly five received placebo; per-sample allocation not given. Material that was analyzed had been drawn on day 63 after the first vaccine or placebo injection. An Ad26 vector expressing Wuhan-strain SARS-CoV-2 spike constituted the vaccine. Germline V gene lookup returns CDR1 SEHNR and CDR2 FQNEAQ (reference sequence). The V end was cut by 4 bases, the J end by 4 bases, with 17 bases between. CDR3 length equals 16 residues.

The starting material was peripheral blood, obtained in a trial of Ad26.COV2.S vaccine versus placebo. This chain connects TRBV7-9 to TRBJ1-3; maybe TRBD1 (5 bases). This TCR was recovered from a person aged 18 to 65 who received the Ad26.COV2.S COVID-19 vaccine or a placebo. The CDR3 here is CASSSHVVGTGNTIYF. The CDR3 region has the DNA TGTGCCAGCAGCTCCCACGTCGTAGGGACGGGAAACACCATATATTTT. Full variable domain (rest looked up from reference TRBV7-9 and TRBJ1-3): DTGVSQNPRHKITKRGQNVTFRCDPISEHNRLYWYRQTLGQGPEFLTYFQNEAQLEKSRLLSDRFSAERPKGSFSTLEIQRTEQGDSAMYLCASSSHVVGTGNTIYFGEGSWLTVV.